Detailed here is one T cell receptor beta chain. Its antigen is currently not known. Base qualities are missing; no much larger clone stands one base away. This sample was included in a study of control samples from healthy donors and cancer patients (TCRdb year 2020). According to the germline V gene (reference sequence), CDR1 reads MNHEY and CDR2 reads SMNVEV. The CDR3 has 16 amino acids, counting the end cysteine and phenylalanine. Of the read, only the CDR3 DNA is kept; its 48 bases are in frame from base 1. Cut back by 2 bases and 0 bases, the V and J ends lie 13 bases apart. The library came from the immunoSEQ multiplex PCR assay. Held by TCRdb, this immuneACCESS table contains in-frame sequences only and omits some clones. Under half of the omission traces to an unresolved V gene where checked; the cause of the rest is unknown. The sample includes about 89,000 clones, with around nine tenths observed a single time. Over 20% of the sample lies in the top ten.

Material: blood. The rearranged chain carries TRBV27 and TRBJ1-1; TRBD1 is a weak D gene call, 5 bases matching. The sequence came from a man aged 30 to 39 in good health. This receptor carries the CDR3 CASSLIVGGLNTEAFF. The nucleotides read TGTGCCAGCAGTTTAATTGTCGGGGGGTTGAACACTGAAGCTTTCTTT.